This T cell receptor (beta chain) was retrieved from a study of blood T cell repertoires in COVID-19. Study overall: From T cells, B-cell-depleted T cells, or PBMCs came the material, which was cDNA or gDNA.

This clone came up a few times. The CDR3 contains 13 residues. CDR1 is KGHDR and CDR2 is SFDVKD in the germline V gene. V was pared by 7 bases and J by 1 base, with 9 bases between. Here immunoSEQ multiplex PCR was the method, and the copy in TCRdb shows in-frame clones only, minus some. The repertoire holds roughly 26,000 clones, with about nine tenths as singletons. This rearrangement joins TRBV24-1 to TRBJ1-1, with a tentative D call TRBD1 (5 bases). The source material was peripheral blood. The TCR comes from a human donor in a cohort sampled during active COVID-19. CDR3 loop: CATRGLGNTEAFF. The CDR3, as DNA: TGTGCCACCAGGGGGCTCGGGAACACTGAAGCTTTCTTT.